This TCR beta chain was captured in a study of T cell changes during pregnancy in multiple sclerosis. In germline, CDR1 is LNHNV, CDR2 YYDKDF (reference sequence). This CDR3 has 16 amino acids. With 3 bases removed from V and 4 bases from J, the gap between germline ends came to 16 bases. Produced via immunoSEQ multiplex PCR; TCRdb's table is partial and in-frame only. Of around 70,000 clones in the sample, more than 90% were seen once. The rearrangement links TRBV15 to TRBJ1-3; the D gene is possibly TRBD1 (6 bases). Sequenced here: peripheral blood, sampled in the second trimester of pregnancy. The TCR comes from a female donor with multiple sclerosis, enrolled in a pregnancy study. CDR3 bases: TGTGCCACCAGCAGTGCAAGGGGGACGGGGGGAAACACCATATATTTT. This codes for CATSSARGTGGNTIYF.